The clone carrying this T cell receptor (beta chain) has only one observation. What it recognizes is unknown. Then a second PCR, running roughly 7 to 11 cycles, was carried out with a sample-barcoded 5' primer and a J-beta primer mix. Every cDNA molecule bore a tag from a template-switch adaptor containing 12 random nucleotides. Every sample returned 2.5 million or more CDR3-containing paired-end reads. One entry per CDR3 protein, called by TCRdb with MiXCR from the 5' RACE reads. The sample shows under 2 million distinct CDR3 sequences, almost 35% of them seen only once. Germline V lookup: CDR1 DFQATT, CDR2 SNEGSKA (reference sequence). The CDR3 runs to 15 residues. These data belong to a study of blood T cells in healthy people across ages. The study, taken as a whole, reports: CMV status of donors was unknown, possibly confounding expanded clonotype changes. Estimated diversity across one million T cells was deemed an underestimate.

Sequenced input: blood. The V gene is TRBV20-1, the J gene TRBJ2-5; 7 bases agree with TRBD1. The J call may be wrong; the DNA end is better matched by TRBJ2-7. The receptor comes from a woman in her twenties or thirties in good health. The CDR3: CSATKGQILPREQYF. Here the CDR3 DNA reads TGCAGTGCTACAAAGGGACAGATATTACCTCGCGAGCAGTACTTC.